Below, 28 T cell receptor beta chains from the same sample are listed, as sequenced in a study of blood T cells in healthy people across ages. Together with a sample-barcoded 5' primer, a J-beta primer mix was included in a second PCR lasting roughly 6 to 12 cycles. MiXCR was run by TCRdb on the 5' RACE reads, yielding one entry per CDR3 protein. The top ten hold less than 25% of the sample, which has more than 550,000 distinct CDR3 sequences, 20% to 25% seen once. Sequences were obtained from blood. Every receptor here comes from an older man in good health.

The table lists this clonotype with a few counts. V and J are TRBV5-8 and TRBJ2-1; TRBD2 might be the D (6 bases). V was shortened by 4 bases and J by 0 bases, with 11 bases between the two germline ends. From germline, CDR1 is SGHTS and CDR2 YDEGEE. The CDR3 runs 15 residues. In nucleotides, the CDR3 is TGTGCCAGCAGCCAGGGACTGATCTCCTACAATGAGCAGTTCTTC. Its translation: CASSQGLISYNEQFF.

This clonotype was picked up a small number of times. The chain carries TRBV9 and TRBJ2-3; D is ambiguous. The CDR3 is made up of 14 amino acids. The V and J ends lost 1 base and 2 bases respectively, with 8 bases between them. Germline-derived CDR1 and CDR2 are SGDLS and YYNGEE. CDR3 sequence reads: CASSVTYYTDTQYF. The DNA for the CDR3 is TGTGCCAGCAGCGTAACCTACTACACAGATACGCAGTATTTT.

This clonotype was counted ten times or more. The chain links TRBV11-2 to TRBJ2-3; 9 nucleotides line up with TRBD2. This CDR3 contains 15 residues. The ends lost 3 bases at V and 3 bases at J; junction bases unmatched: 4. Germline V lookup: CDR1 SGHAT, CDR2 FQNNGV. The CDR3 bases are TGTGCCAGCAGCTTTAGTAGCGGGAGAACAGATACGCAGTATTTT. Its translation: CASSFSSGRTDTQYF.

This clonotype was observed a few times. V is TRBV2 and J is TRBJ2-6, with unresolved D. This CDR3 comprises 15 residues. Looked up from germline, CDR1 is SNHLY and CDR2 is FYNNEI. V was shortened by 8 bases and J by 1 base, with 12 bases between the two germline ends. The CDR3: CASYGRISGANVLTF. The CDR3 DNA reads TGTGCCAGCTACGGCCGAATATCTGGGGCCAACGTCCTGACTTTC.

This clonotype turned up a few times. This chain uses TRBV6-6 with TRBJ2-2; D remains unclear. Germline CDR1 and CDR2: MNHNY and SVGAGI (reference sequence). This CDR3 is built from 13 residues. V lost 4 bases and J lost 9, with 12 bases in between. CDR3 sequence: CASSSSVGWELFF. CDR3 DNA: TGTGCCAGCAGTTCAAGTGTGGGCTGGGAGCTGTTTTTT.

This clonotype has only a few counts. The gene calls are TRBV12-3 or TRBV12-4 and TRBJ1-2, with D perhaps TRBD1 (6 bases). Trimming removed 6 bases from V and 7 bases from J, with 15 bases in between. CDR3 length: 13 amino acids. DNA of the CDR3: TGTGCCAGCAGCCGGGGGACATATGGTGGCTACACCTTC. Its protein product is CASSRGTYGGYTF.

This clonotype appeared a few times. The V call is TRBV6-1, the J call TRBJ2-3, with D maybe TRBD2 (6 bases). The CDR3 has 15 amino acids. Trimming removed 5 bases from V and 1 base from J, with 13 bases in between. Germline CDR1 MNHNS, CDR2 SASEGT. The CDR3 spells CASSSRGSGTDTQYF. CDR3 nucleotides: TGTGCCAGCAGTTCCCGGGGGTCTGGCACAGATACGCAGTATTTT.

This clonotype was seen a handful of times. The rearrangement joins TRBV5-1 to TRBJ2-1; 7 nucleotides match TRBD2. V lost 4 bases and J lost 2; bases outside the gene matches: 9. From germline, CDR1 is SGHRS and CDR2 YFSETQ. The CDR3 spans 16 residues. This CDR3 reads CASSATVSGAYNEQFF. The CDR3, as DNA: TGCGCCAGCAGCGCTACCGTGAGCGGGGCCTACAATGAGCAGTTCTTC.

This clonotype was seen only a few times. J is TRBJ2-3 and V is TRBV29-1, with D perhaps TRBD2 (6 bases). This CDR3 is built from 14 residues. The ends were cut back, 6 bases at V and 0 bases at J, with 13 bases in the middle. Germline loops: CDR1 SQVTM, CDR2 ANQGSEA. This CDR3 is CSVRDFTSTDTQYF. Here the CDR3 DNA reads TGCAGCGTGCGGGACTTCACAAGCACAGATACGCAGTATTTT.

This clonotype appeared many times. This rearrangement joins TRBV9 to TRBJ1-1, with TRBD1 matching 8 bases. Per the germline V gene, CDR1 is SGDLS and CDR2 is YYNGEE. With 0 bases clipped from V and 5 bases from J, the junction kept 12 bases outside the gene matches. The CDR3 is made up of 17 amino acids. The CDR3 nucleotides are TGTGCCAGCAGCGTAGGCGTTCAGGGCAGGGGGCGAACTGAAGCTTTCTTT. As protein: CASSVGVQGRGRTEAFF. Supplemented by reference TRBV9 and TRBJ1-1, the full variable domain reads DSGVTQTPKHLITATGQRVTLRCSPRSGDLSVYWYQQSLDQGLQFLIQYYNGEERAKGNILERFSAQQFPDLHSELNLSSLELGDSALYFCASSVGVQGRGRTEAFFGQGTRLTVV.

With respect to this clonotype: This likely comes from a read error, as the CDR3 has no conserved phenylalanine or tryptophan at its end. V gene TRBV2 combines with J gene TRBJ2-5; 11 nucleotides agree with TRBD2. After removal of 4 bases from V and 2 bases from J, the junction contained 12 bases not matched to a gene. This CDR3 spans 18 amino acids. Germline-derived CDR1 and CDR2 are SNHLY and FYNNEI. The CDR3 coding sequence is TGTGCCAGCAGTGTGAGGGCCTTTCTAGCGGGGGGACAAGAGACCCAGTACTCC. Protein sequence: CASSVRAFLAGGQETQYS.

This chain connects TRBV6-5 to TRBJ1-6; possible D gene TRBD1, 5 bases. CDR1 and CDR2 (germline): MNHEY, SVGAGI. This CDR3 comprises 12 residues. Trimming left V 2 bases short and J 10 bases short, with 6 bases between. The CDR3 here is CASSYGASPLHF. For the CDR3, the DNA is TGTGCCAGCAGTTACGGGGCGTCACCCCTCCACTTT.

This clonotype was seen more than once but under ten times. V gene TRBV14 combines with J gene TRBJ1-5, with 7 bases fitting TRBD1. Trimming took 3 bases from V and 1 from J; bases not matched to a gene: 6. The germline V gene has CDR1 SGHDN and CDR2 FVKESK. This CDR3 contains 16 residues. CDR3 nucleotides: TGTGCCAGCAGCCAGTCCGGGACAGTGAGCAATCAGCCCCAGCATTTT. Its protein is CASSQSGTVSNQPQHF.

This clonotype was recorded many times. The chain recombines TRBV20-1 with TRBJ1-1; the D gene is possibly TRBD1 (5 bases). CDR3 length: 14 amino acids. Germline V gene data show CDR1 as DFQATT and CDR2 as SNEGSKA (reference sequence). V dropped 0 bases and J dropped 2 bases, with 10 bases sitting between them. The DNA of the CDR3 is TGCAGTGCTAGAGAGGGGGGAGTAAACACTGAAGCTTTCTTT. This sequence encodes CSAREGGVNTEAFF.

The chain employs TRBV12-3 or TRBV12-4 and TRBJ2-3, with 7 bases fitting TRBD2. CDR3 length: 16 residues. V shed 4 bases, J shed 2 bases, and the junction held 9 bases outside the gene matches. Here the CDR3 DNA reads TGTGCCAGCAGTTCCCCCTGGGAGGGGTCCACAGATACGCAGTATTTT. Protein product: CASSSPWEGSTDTQYF.

This clonotype was observed at least ten times. This chain uses TRBV7-2 with TRBJ2-7; D gene uncertain. The CDR3 sequence is 13 residues long. The V gene lost 0 bases and the J gene lost 3 bases, with 6 bases spanning the gap. Per the germline V gene, CDR1 is SGHTA and CDR2 is FQGNSA. DNA of the CDR3: TGTGCCAGCAGCTTAGCCCCCATCTACGAGCAGTACGTC. Translated: CASSLAPIYEQYV.

This chain uses TRBV30 with TRBJ1-2; D is ambiguous. Germline V gene lookup returns CDR1 GTSNPN and CDR2 SVGIG (reference sequence). The CDR3 spans 13 residues. The ends were cut back, 3 bases at V and 8 bases at J, with 16 bases in the middle. The CDR3 DNA follows: TGTGCCTGGAGATACAGCAGGCTAGGGGGCTACACCTTC. It codes for CAWRYSRLGGYTF.

This rearrangement joins TRBV5-1 to TRBJ2-2; TRBD2 matches 12 bases. Trimming removed 3 bases from V and 6 bases from J; junction bases left unmatched: 3. The germline CDR1 and CDR2 sequences are SGHRS and YFSETQ. This CDR3 comprises 15 residues. The chain's CDR3 is CASSSWTSGAGELFF. The CDR3 DNA is TGCGCCAGCAGCTCCTGGACTAGCGGGGCCGGGGAGCTGTTTTTT. Drawing the rest from reference TRBV5-1 and TRBJ2-2, the complete variable domain is KAGVTQTPRYLIKTRGQQVTLSCSPISGHRSVSWYQQTPGQGLQFLFEYFSETQRNKGNFPGRFSGRQFSNSRSEMNVSTLELGDSALYLCASSSWTSGAGELFFGEGSRLTVL.

This clonotype came up a few times. V usage is TRBV20-1 and J usage is TRBJ2-2; no firm D call. V was cut by 4 bases and J by 2 bases, with 8 bases left in between. The CDR3 covers 13 residues. Germline loops: CDR1 DFQATT, CDR2 SNEGSKA (reference sequence). This CDR3 reads CSAISTNTGELFF. Here the CDR3 DNA reads TGCAGTGCTATTAGCACTAACACCGGGGAGCTGTTTTTT.

The V and J genes are TRBV2 and TRBJ2-7; 7 bases fit TRBD1. The CDR3 contains 13 residues. Trimming at V came to 5 bases and at J to 3 bases, leaving 4 bases not matched to a gene. Looked up from germline, CDR1 is SNHLY and CDR2 is FYNNEI. DNA of the CDR3: TGTGCCAGCAGTAGACAGGGAAACTACGAGCAGTACGTC. Translated: CASSRQGNYEQYV.

The V gene is TRBV12-3 or TRBV12-4, the J gene TRBJ1-2; a weak D match, TRBD1 (6 bases). The CDR3 has 13 amino acids. Trimming removed 7 bases from V and 6 bases from J, with 15 bases in between. The chain's CDR3 is CASKDRTVNGYTF. Here the CDR3 DNA reads TGTGCCAGCAAAGACCGGACAGTAAATGGCTACACCTTC.

The chain is built from TRBV21-1 and TRBJ2-3; the table's TRBD1 call for D was not verified on the DNA. TRBV21-1 is a known pseudogene. CDR3 length: 16 residues. CDR3 sequence (DNA): TGTGCCAGCAGCTCCCAGGCGGGGTCCCTCACAGATACGCAGTATTTT. Its protein is CASSSQAGSLTDTQYF.

V is TRBV29-1 and J is TRBJ2-7; 8 positions agree with TRBD1. This CDR3 contains 14 residues. Germline trimming cut 6 bases from V and 2 bases from J; bases unmatched to any gene: 9. The germline CDR1 and CDR2 sequences are SQVTM and ANQGSEA. In DNA, the CDR3 is TGCAGCGTCCAAGGACAGGGCTTAACCTACGAGCAGTACTTC. Translating gives CSVQGQGLTYEQYF.

This clonotype came up a few times. The rearrangement joins TRBV27 to TRBJ2-3, with D possibly TRBD1 on 6 matching bases. This CDR3 is 13 amino acids long. Germline CDR1 reads MNHEY; CDR2 reads SMNVEV (reference sequence). The CDR3 is CATSTRRGDTQYF. The DNA for the CDR3 is TGTGCAACCAGCACACGAAGGGGGGATACGCAGTATTTT.

This clonotype was picked up a small number of times. This sequence joins TRBV29-1 and TRBJ1-5, with D uncertain. The CDR3 has 12 amino acids. V lost 6 bases and J lost 7, with 13 bases in between. Germline V gene lookup returns CDR1 SQVTM and CDR2 ANQGSEA. In DNA form, the CDR3 reads TGCAGCGTCGGGGATGCGGACCAGCCCCAGCATTTT. This sequence encodes CSVGDADQPQHF.

This sequence joins TRBV5-1 and TRBJ1-4; TRBD1 agrees at 7 bases. CDR1 SGHRS and CDR2 YFSETQ come from the germline V gene. V was pared by 0 bases and J by 12 bases, with 8 bases of the junction left unmatched. CDR3 length: 14 amino acids. The CDR3 here is CASSLEDRMNELFF. As DNA, the CDR3 is TGCGCCAGCAGCTTGGAGGACAGGATGAATGAACTGTTTTTT.

With respect to this clonotype: The conserved phenylalanine or tryptophan is not found at the CDR3 terminus, so this likely reflects a read error. The V gene is TRBV7-2, the J gene TRBJ1-1, with D possibly matching TRBD1 (6 bases). This CDR3 is 14 amino acids long. CDR1 is SGHTA and CDR2 is FQGNSA in the germline V gene. V was cut by 3 bases and J by 7 bases, with 15 bases left in between. CDR3 residues: CASSFDRILLEAFS. The CDR3 nucleotides are TGTGCCAGCAGCTTTGACAGGATCCTCCTTGAAGCTTTCTCT.

The chain recombines TRBV29-1 with TRBJ1-5; D is undetermined. Germline assignment: CDR1 SQVTM and CDR2 ANQGSEA. Trimming stripped 7 bases from V and 6 bases from J, with 13 bases between. This CDR3 has 12 amino acids. Here the CDR3 reads CSALALGQPQHF. CDR3 sequence (DNA): TGCAGCGCGTTGGCCTTGGGTCAGCCCCAGCATTTT.